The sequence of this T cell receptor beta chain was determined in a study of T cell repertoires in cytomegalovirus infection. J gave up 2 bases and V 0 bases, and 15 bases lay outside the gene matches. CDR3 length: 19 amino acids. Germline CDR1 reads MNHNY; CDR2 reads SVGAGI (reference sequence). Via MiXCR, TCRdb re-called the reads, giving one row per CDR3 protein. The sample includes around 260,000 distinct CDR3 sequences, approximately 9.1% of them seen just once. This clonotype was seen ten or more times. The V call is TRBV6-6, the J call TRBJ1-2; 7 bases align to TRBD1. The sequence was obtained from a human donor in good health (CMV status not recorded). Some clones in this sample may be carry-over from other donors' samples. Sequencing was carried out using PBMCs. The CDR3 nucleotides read TGTGCCAGCAGTTACTCGATTTTCCCCCGGGACAGCTTCAACTATGGCTACACCTTC. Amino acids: CASSYSIFPRDSFNYGYTF.